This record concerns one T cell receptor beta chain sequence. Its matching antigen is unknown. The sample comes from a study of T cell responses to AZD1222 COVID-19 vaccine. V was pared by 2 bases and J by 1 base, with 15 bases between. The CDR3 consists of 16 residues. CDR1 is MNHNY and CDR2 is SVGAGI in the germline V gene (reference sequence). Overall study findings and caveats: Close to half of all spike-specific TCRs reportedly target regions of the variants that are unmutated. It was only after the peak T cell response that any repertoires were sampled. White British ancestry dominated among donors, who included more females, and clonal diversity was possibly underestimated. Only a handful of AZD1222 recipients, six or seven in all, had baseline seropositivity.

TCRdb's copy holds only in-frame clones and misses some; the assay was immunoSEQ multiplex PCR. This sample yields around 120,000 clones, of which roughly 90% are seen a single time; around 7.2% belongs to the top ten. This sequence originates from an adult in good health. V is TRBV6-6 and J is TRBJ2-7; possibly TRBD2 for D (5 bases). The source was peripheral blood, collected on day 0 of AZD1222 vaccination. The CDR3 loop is CASSYVPRRVSYEQYF. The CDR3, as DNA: TGTGCCAGCAGTTACGTACCCCGGCGGGTTTCCTACGAGCAGTACTTC.